This TCR beta chain was identified in a study of shared clonotypes between healthy human individuals (dated by TCRdb to between 2020 and 2021). Study-level background: A couple of women and a few men aged 18 to 49 years were included in the cohort. Different laboratories and diverse techniques were used to prepare libraries and sequence TCR repertoires, to increase sequencing depth and limit assay-specific biases. Between about 0.9 and 9 billion PBMCs per donor were obtained by leukapheresis. The study deeply sequenced blood TCR repertoires of 5 or 6 healthy adults to estimate repertoire size and the extent of clonotype sharing between individuals. For each donor, CD4 naive and CD4 memory were each run on three plates, CD8 naive on two plates, and CD8 memory on one plate. The paper's findings and limits, for the study overall: Rarefaction of sorted-subset datasets indicated incomplete sequencing despite the large sequencing depth. Sampling was restricted to blood, and TCR repertoires in tissue are likely to differ from TCR repertoires in blood. Because the study included only a small number of donors, the genetic and exposure-history diversity represented was limited. Pairwise subsampling led to the expectation that sequencing depth would affect the degree of clonotype sharing among donors. Compared with non-shared clonotypes, the clonotypes found in all four sorted-subset donors had higher generation probabilities. Approximately 4.8% of naive CD4, 3.5% of naive CD8, roughly 2.5% of memory CD4, and 0.4% of memory CD8 clonotypes were shared across a few donors. Naive subsets generally had larger estimated clonotype richness than memory subsets did.

Healthy HIV-negative adults with no recently reported acute infections or vaccinations were included as donors. Only Caucasian adults living in Nashville, Tennessee, USA were represented among the donors. CD4+ T cells were enriched by magnetic negative selection, after which naive cells were positively selected on CD45RA and the negative fraction was taken as the memory subset. Blood was obtained by leukapheresis, after which PBMCs were separated by Ficoll-Histopaque density gradient centrifugation and cryopreserved in liquid nitrogen vapor phase. Purity and quantity of every magnetically sorted T cell population were checked by analytical flow cytometry. Each sorted fraction had its genomic DNA isolated and then quantified by UV absorbance on a Nanodrop 2000c. For this clone: Its antigen has not been determined. There are no base qualities to consult, and no much larger clone falls within one base.

CDR1 and CDR2 are drawn from the germline V gene: LGHNA, YSLEER. V loses 0 bases, J loses 6 bases, and the germline ends lie 18 bases apart. The CDR3 runs 16 residues from the cysteine to the phenylalanine. This entry keeps only the CDR3 DNA: 48 bases, framed from base 1. Using the deep immunoSEQ assay, multiplex PCR amplified TCR CDR3 regions from genomic DNA. Extracted genomic DNA from each cell subset was spread evenly across all wells of several immunoSEQ 96-well plates, with each plate serving as a replicate. For sorted subsets, approximately 200 ng of genomic DNA, equivalent to some 30,000 T cell genomes, went into each replicate PCR. Purified libraries were measured with a Qubit 3.0 fluorometer, size-checked on a Bioanalyzer 2100, and measured again with the KAPA Library Quantification kit. Each immunoSEQ 96-well plate was sequenced on its own single-read 150-cycle Illumina NextSeq 550 flow cell. As for the original processing: The immunoSEQ output contained only junctional sequences without quality scores, so filtering could not match that applied to full-length reads. To assign V/J genes and CDR3, sequences were annotated against IMGT germline references using PyIR, a Python wrapper for IgBLAST v1.9. Reads with weak V/J assignments (E-value above 1e-6), missing CDR3, stop codons, out-of-frame junctions, or ambiguous translated residues were removed. V3J clonotypes were defined as sequences sharing the same inferred V gene, J gene, and CDR3 amino acid sequence. To compute the percentage overlap between repertoires, the number of shared unique clonotypes was divided by the size of the smaller repertoire. Repertoire richness was assessed with RTK rarefaction, the Chao1 estimator, and Recon v2.1 estimates of unobserved clonotypes. Generation probabilities for all TCRbeta clonotypes obtained by the gDNA method from a handful of donors were computed using OLGA. Imported from immuneACCESS, the table was reduced by TCRdb to in-frame sequences with V and J called. These copies leave out some clones; in studies compared against another copy, an unresolved V gene accounts for under half, and the cause of the remainder is not known. The D gene and trimming were derived from the DNA, and the V and J assignments and clone size from that table. Across this sample there are more than 2,000,000 clones, with around nine tenths seen only once. The ten top clones hold roughly 0.14% of the sample.

The rearrangement combines TRBV4-3 with TRBJ2-7; D gene: possibly TRBD1, on 7 matching bases. The source of this sequence is a man aged 18 to 35 in good health. Sequenced: naive CD4+ T cells sorted from blood. According to the study, the label for this sample's cell subset or site signals: CD45RA+ positively selected. The DNA is TGCGCCAGCAGCCAAGAAGAGTCCAGGGGGGTGGGCGAGCAGTACTTC. This translates into CASSQEESRGVGEQYF.